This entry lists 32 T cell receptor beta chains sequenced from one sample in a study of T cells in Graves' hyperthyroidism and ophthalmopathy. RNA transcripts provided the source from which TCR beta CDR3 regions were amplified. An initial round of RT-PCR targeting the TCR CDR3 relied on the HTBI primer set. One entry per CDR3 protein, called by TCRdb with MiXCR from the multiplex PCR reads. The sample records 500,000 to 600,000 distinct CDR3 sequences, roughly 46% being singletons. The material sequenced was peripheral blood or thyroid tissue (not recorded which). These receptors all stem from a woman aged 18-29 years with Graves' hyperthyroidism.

The CDR3 sequence is CASSLPLGDRGEKLFF. The DNA of the CDR3 is TGTGCCAGCAGCTTACCCCTCGGGGACAGGGGAGAAAAACTGTTTTTT. This rearrangement joins TRBV7-2 to TRBJ1-4; 10 bases are shared with TRBD1. The germline V gene encodes CDR1 SGHTA and CDR2 FQGNSA. Trimming removed 2 bases from V and 8 bases from J; junction bases left unmatched: 8. There are 16 residues in the CDR3.

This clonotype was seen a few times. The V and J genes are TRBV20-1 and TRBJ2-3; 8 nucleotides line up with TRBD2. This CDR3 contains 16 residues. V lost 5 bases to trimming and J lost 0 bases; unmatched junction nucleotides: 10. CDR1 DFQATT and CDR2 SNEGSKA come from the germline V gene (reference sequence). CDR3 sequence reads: CSAYIRLASSTDTQYF. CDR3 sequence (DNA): TGCAGTGCTTATATCCGACTAGCGAGTAGCACAGATACGCAGTATTTT.

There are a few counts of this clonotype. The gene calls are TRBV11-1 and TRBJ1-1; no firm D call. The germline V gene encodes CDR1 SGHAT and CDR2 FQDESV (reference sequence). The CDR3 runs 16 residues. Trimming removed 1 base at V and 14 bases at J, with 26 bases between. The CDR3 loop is CASSLGATFPYNEQFF. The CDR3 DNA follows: TGTGCCAGCAGCTTAGGTGCGACCTTTCCCTACAATGAGCAGTTCTTT.

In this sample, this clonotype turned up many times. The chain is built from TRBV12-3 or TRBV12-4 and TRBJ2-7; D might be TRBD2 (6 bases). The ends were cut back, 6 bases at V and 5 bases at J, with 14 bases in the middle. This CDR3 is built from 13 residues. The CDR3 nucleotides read TGTGCCAGCAGACGGGGACTTGTGGACGAGCAGTACTTC. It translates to CASRRGLVDEQYF.

Here the CDR3 reads CATRARASSGANVLTF. The CDR3 DNA is TGTGCCACTAGGGCACGCGCGTCCTCTGGGGCCAACGTCCTGACTTTC. The rearrangement uses TRBV15 and TRBJ2-6; D gene uncertain. Per germline, CDR1 LNHNV and CDR2 YYDKDF (reference sequence). The CDR3 consists of 16 residues. The germline V and J ends were trimmed by 9 bases and 0 bases, with 15 bases remaining between them.

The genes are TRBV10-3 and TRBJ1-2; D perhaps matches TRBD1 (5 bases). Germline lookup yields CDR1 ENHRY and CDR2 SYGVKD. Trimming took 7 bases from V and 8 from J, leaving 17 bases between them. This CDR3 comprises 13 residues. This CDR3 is CAITDSQGGGYTF. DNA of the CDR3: TGTGCCATCACCGACTCCCAGGGCGGCGGCTACACCTTC.

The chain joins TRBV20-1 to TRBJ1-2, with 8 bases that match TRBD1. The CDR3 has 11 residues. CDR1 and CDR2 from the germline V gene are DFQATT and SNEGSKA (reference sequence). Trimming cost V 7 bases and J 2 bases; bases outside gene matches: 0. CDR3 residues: CSGTGNYGYTF. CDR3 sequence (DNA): TGCAGTGGGACAGGGAACTATGGCTACACCTTC.

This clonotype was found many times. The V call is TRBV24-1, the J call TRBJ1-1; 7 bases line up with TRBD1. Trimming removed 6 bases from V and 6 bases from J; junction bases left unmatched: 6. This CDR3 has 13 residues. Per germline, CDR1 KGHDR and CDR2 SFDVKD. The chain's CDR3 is CATSRQGWAEAFF. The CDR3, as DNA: TGTGCCACCAGTCGACAGGGTTGGGCTGAAGCTTTCTTT.

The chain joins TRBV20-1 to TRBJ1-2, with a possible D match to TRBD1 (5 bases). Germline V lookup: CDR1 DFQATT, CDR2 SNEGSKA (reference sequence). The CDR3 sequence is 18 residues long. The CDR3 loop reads CRPWVGGGENRKRLGYTF. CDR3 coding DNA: TGCAGACCTTGGGTGGGCGGAGGGGAGAACCGCAAGAGATTAGGCTACACCTTC.

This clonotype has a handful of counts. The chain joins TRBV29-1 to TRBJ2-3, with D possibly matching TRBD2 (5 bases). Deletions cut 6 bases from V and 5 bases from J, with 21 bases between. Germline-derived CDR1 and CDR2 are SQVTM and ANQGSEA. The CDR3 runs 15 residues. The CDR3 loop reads CSVRGGAGSGDTQYF. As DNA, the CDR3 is TGCAGCGTCCGGGGTGGAGCAGGTTCAGGAGATACGCAGTATTTT.

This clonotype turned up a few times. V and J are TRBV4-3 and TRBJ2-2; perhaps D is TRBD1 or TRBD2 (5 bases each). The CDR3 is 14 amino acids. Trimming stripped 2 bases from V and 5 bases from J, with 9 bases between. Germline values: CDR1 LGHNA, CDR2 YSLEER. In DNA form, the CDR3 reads TGCGCCAGCAGCCAATCCTGGGGGACCGGGGAGCTGTTTTTT. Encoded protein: CASSQSWGTGELFF.

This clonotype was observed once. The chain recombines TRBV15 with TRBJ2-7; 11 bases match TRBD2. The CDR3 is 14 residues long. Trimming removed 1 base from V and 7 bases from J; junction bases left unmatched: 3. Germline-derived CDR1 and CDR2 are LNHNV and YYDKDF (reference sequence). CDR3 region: CATSRVRLAGEQYF. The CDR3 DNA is TGTGCCACCAGCAGAGTGCGACTAGCGGGGGAGCAGTACTTC.

In nucleotides, the CDR3 is TGTGCCATCAGTGAGTTGGGTGGGAACACTGAAGCTTTCTTT. Translated, it gives CAISELGGNTEAFF. The rearrangement joins TRBV10-3 to TRBJ1-1; D uncertain. The CDR3 loop spans 14 amino acids. The germline gives CDR1 ENHRY, CDR2 SYGVKD. Trimming took off 1 base at V and 1 base at J, with 7 bases between the two ends.

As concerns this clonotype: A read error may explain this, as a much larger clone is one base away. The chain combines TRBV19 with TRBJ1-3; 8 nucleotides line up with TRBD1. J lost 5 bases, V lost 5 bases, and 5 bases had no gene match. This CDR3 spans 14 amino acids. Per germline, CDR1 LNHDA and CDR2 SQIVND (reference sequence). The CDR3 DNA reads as TGTGCCAGTAGTGGCACAGGGGGGCGAAACACCATATATTTT. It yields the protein CASSGTGGRNTIYF.

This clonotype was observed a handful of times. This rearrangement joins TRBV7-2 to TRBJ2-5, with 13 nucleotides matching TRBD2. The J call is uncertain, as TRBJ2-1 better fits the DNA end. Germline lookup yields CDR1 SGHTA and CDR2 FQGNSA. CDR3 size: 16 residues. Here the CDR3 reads CASSLARGLAGNEQFF. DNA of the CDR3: TGTGCCAGCAGCTTAGCGCGGGGACTAGCGGGGAATGAGCAGTTCTTC.

CDR3 sequence reads: CASSLRTSGYSGTQYF. DNA for the CDR3: TGTGCCAGCAGTCTCAGGACTAGCGGGTATTCTGGTACGCAGTATTTT. V and J are TRBV12-3 or TRBV12-4 and TRBJ2-3, with 11 bases fitting TRBD2. The CDR3 covers 16 residues. Trimming at V came to 5 bases and at J to 8 bases, leaving 12 bases not matched to a gene.

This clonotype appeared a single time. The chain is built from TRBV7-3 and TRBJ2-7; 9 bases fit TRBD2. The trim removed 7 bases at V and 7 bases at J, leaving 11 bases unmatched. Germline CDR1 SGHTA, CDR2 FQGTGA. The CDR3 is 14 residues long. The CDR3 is CASKGREGASEQYF. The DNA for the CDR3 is TGTGCCAGCAAGGGGCGGGAGGGGGCAAGTGAGCAGTACTTC.

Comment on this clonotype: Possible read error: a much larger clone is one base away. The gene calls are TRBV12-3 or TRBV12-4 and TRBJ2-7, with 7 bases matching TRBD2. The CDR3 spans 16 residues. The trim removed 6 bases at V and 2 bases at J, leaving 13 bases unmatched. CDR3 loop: CASSPTSVVGTYEQYF. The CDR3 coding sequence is TGTGCCAGCAGCCCCACTAGCGTAGTGGGGACCTACGAGCAGTACTTC.

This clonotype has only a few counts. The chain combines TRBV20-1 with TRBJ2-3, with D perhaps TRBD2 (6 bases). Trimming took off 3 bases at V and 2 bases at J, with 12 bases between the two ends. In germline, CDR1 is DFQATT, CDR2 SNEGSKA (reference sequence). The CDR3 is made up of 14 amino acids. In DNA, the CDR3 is TGCAGTGCTAGGACTAGTGGGCACACAGATACGCAGTATTTT. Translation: CSARTSGHTDTQYF.

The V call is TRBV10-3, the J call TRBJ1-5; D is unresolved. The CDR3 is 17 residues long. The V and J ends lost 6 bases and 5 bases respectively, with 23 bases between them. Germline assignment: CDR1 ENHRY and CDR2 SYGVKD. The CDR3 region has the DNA TGTGCCATCAGGGGAGGGCTATTACGGGATTCAGATCAGCCCCAGCATTTT. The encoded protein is CAIRGGLLRDSDQPQHF.

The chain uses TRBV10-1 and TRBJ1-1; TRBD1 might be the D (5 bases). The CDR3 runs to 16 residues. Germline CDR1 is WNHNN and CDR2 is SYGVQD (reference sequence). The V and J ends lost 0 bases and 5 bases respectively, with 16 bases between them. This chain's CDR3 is CASSESRPGRGTEAFF. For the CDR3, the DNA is TGCGCCAGCAGTGAGTCGAGACCAGGGCGGGGAACTGAAGCTTTCTTT.

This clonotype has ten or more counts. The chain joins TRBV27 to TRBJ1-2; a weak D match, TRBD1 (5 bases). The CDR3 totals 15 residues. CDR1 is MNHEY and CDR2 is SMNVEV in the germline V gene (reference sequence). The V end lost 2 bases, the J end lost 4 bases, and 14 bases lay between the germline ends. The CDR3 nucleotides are TGTGCCAGCAGTTTAGAGGAAGGGGAGATCTATGGCTACACCTTC. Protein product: CASSLEEGEIYGYTF.

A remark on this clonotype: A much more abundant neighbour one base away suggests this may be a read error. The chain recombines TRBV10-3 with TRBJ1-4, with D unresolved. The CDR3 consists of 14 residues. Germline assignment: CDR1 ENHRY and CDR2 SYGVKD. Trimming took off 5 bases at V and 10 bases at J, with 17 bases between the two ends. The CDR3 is CAISYRPRPGKLFF. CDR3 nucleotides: TGTGCCATCAGTTATCGTCCCCGCCCAGGAAAACTGTTTTTT.

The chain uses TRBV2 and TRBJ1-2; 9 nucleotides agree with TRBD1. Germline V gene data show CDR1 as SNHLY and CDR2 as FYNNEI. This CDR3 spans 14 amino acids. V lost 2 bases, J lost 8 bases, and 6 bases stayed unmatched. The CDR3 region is CASSERTGAKGYTF. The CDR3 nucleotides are TGTGCCAGCAGTGAAAGGACAGGGGCGAAGGGCTACACCTTC.

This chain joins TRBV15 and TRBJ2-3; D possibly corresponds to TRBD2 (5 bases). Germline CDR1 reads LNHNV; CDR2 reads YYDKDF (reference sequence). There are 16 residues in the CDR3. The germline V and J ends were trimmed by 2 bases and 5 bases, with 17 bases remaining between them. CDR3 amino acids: CATSRREGKRRDTQYF. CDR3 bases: TGTGCCACCAGCAGACGAGAGGGAAAGAGGCGAGATACGCAGTATTTT.

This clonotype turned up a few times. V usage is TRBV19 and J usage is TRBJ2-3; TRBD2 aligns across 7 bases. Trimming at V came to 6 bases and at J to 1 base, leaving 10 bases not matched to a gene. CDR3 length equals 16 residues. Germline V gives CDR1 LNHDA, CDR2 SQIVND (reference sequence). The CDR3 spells CASSEPGGLGTDTQYF. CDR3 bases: TGTGCCAGTAGCGAACCCGGAGGACTAGGCACAGATACGCAGTATTTT.

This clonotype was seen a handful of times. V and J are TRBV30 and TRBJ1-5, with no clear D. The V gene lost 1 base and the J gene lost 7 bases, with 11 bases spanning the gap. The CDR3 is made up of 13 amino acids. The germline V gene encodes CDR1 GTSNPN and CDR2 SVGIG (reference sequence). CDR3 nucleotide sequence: TGTGCCTGGAGTGAGGGTTTCCGGCAGCCCCAGCATTTT. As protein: CAWSEGFRQPQHF. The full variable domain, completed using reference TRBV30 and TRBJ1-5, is SQTIHQWPATLVQPVGSPLSLECTVEGTSNPNLYWYRQAAGRGLQLLFYSVGIGQISSEVPQNLSASRPQDRQFILSSKKLLLSDSGFYLCAWSEGFRQPQHFGDGTRLSIL.

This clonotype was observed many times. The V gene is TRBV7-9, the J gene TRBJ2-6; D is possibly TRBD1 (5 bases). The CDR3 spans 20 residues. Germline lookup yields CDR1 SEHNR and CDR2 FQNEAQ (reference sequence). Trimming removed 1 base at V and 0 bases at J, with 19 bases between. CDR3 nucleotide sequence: TGTGCCAGCAGCTTAGTAGAGAGACAGCAAAGATTCTCTGGGGCCAACGTCCTGACTTTC. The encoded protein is CASSLVERQQRFSGANVLTF.

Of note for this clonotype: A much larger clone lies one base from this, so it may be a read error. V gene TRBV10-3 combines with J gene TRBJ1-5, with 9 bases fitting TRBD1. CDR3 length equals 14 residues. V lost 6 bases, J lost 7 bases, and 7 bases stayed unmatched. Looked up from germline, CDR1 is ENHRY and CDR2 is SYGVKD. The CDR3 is CAISLDRGKQPQHF. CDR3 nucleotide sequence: TGTGCCATCAGCCTGGACAGGGGTAAGCAGCCCCAGCATTTT.

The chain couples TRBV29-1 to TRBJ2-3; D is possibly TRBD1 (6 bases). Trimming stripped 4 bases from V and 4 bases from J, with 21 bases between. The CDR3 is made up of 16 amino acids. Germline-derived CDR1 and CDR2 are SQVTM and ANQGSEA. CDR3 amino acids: CSVVLSFRGIADTQYF. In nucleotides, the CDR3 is TGCAGCGTTGTCCTTTCTTTCAGGGGAATAGCAGATACGCAGTATTTT.

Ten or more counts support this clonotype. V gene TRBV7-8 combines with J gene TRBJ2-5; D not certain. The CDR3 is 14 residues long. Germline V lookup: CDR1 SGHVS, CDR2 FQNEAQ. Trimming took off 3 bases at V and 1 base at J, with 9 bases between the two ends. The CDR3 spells CASSFDQVQETQYF. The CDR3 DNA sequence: TGTGCCAGCAGCTTTGATCAGGTCCAAGAGACCCAGTACTTC.

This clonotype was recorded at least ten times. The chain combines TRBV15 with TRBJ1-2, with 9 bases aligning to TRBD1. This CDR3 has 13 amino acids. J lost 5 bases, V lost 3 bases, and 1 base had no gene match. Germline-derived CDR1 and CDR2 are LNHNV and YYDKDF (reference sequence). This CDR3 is CATSRGQGYGYTF. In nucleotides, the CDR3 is TGTGCCACCAGCAGGGGACAGGGTTATGGCTACACCTTC.